One sample yielded the 32 T cell receptor beta chains listed below, sequenced in a study of cytomegalovirus exposure and HLA in healthy donors. This PCR relied on a set of 60 Vbeta primers and 13 Jbeta primers. TCRdb's copy holds only in-frame clones and misses some; the assay was immunoSEQ multiplex PCR. The data contain 130,000 or so clones, less than 80% of them singletons. The sample consisted of PBMCs. The receptors derive from a man aged 40-49 years in good health and CMV-seropositive.

This chain connects TRBV5-6 to TRBJ2-5; 11 bases are shared with TRBD1. J gave up 3 bases and V 5 bases, and 6 bases lay outside the gene matches. Germline V CDR1 and CDR2: SGHDT, YYEEEE. The CDR3 is 15 residues long. The CDR3 is CASREDRGREETQYF. For the CDR3, the DNA is TGTGCCAGCAGGGAGGACAGGGGGCGGGAAGAGACCCAGTACTTC.

This chain links TRBV7-9 with TRBJ2-5; D may be TRBD2 (6 bases). The CDR3 runs to 15 residues. V was cut by 0 bases and J by 2 bases, with 10 bases left in between. CDR1 is SEHNR and CDR2 is FQNEAQ in the germline V gene (reference sequence). CDR3 region: CASSLAFRGQETQYF. In DNA form, the CDR3 reads TGTGCCAGCAGCTTAGCCTTTCGGGGGCAAGAGACCCAGTACTTC.

The chain is built from TRBV7-3 and TRBJ2-7; D ambiguous. The germline gives CDR1 SGHTA, CDR2 FQGTGA. V lost 4 bases to trimming and J lost 0 bases, with 19 bases between them. The CDR3 covers 17 residues. The CDR3 reads CASSCTGVEFDSYEQYF. CDR3 nucleotide sequence: TGTGCCAGCAGCTGCACCGGAGTGGAGTTCGACTCCTACGAGCAGTACTTC. Filled out from reference TRBV7-3 and TRBJ2-7, the complete variable domain reads GAGVSQTPSNKVTEKGKYVELRCDPISGHTALYWYRQSLGQGPEFLIYFQGTGAADDSGLPNDRFFAVRPEGSVSTLKIQRTERGDSAVYLCASSCTGVEFDSYEQYFGPGTRLTVT.

The chain recombines TRBV7-8 with TRBJ2-3, with D unclear. Trimming stripped 6 bases from V and 2 bases from J, with 9 bases between. The CDR3 runs 13 residues. Germline CDR1 reads SGHVS; CDR2 reads FQNEAQ. Here the CDR3 reads CASRYQDTDTQYF. The CDR3 bases are TGTGCCAGCAGGTACCAGGACACAGATACGCAGTATTTT.

This chain joins TRBV6-4 and TRBJ2-7; TRBD1 agrees at 9 bases. The CDR3 length is 13 residues. After removal of 3 bases from V and 8 bases from J, the junction contained 5 bases not matched to a gene. Germline lookup yields CDR1 MRHNA and CDR2 SNTAGT. The CDR3: CASSEGTGTKQYF. The CDR3 DNA reads as TGTGCCAGCAGTGAAGGGACAGGGACCAAGCAGTACTTC.

This clone came up once. This chain joins TRBV7-2 and TRBJ2-7, with D perhaps matching TRBD1 (6 bases). Trimming removed 1 base from V and 6 bases from J, with 16 bases in between. This CDR3 region has 15 residues. The V gene's germline CDR1 is SGHTA and CDR2 FQGNSA. This chain's CDR3 is CASSLGATGMVEQYF. CDR3 in DNA: TGTGCCAGCAGCTTAGGGGCAACAGGGATGGTCGAGCAGTACTTC.

The V call is TRBV10-3, the J call TRBJ2-1, with D perhaps TRBD1 (6 bases). The V and J ends lost 0 bases and 6 bases respectively, with 15 bases between them. CDR3 length: 16 amino acids. Germline CDR1 and CDR2: ENHRY and SYGVKD. For the CDR3, the DNA is TGTGCCATCAGTGAGTCAAGGACAGTCTCGGGCAATGAGCAGTTCTTC. Translation: CAISESRTVSGNEQFF.

The chain is built from TRBV27 and TRBJ1-2, with 12 bases identical to TRBD1. Germline V gene sequence: CDR1 MNHEY, CDR2 SMNVEV (reference sequence). V shed 5 bases, J shed 8 bases, and the junction held 9 bases outside the gene matches. The length of the CDR3 is 15 residues. The CDR3 DNA reads as TGTGCCAGCAGTCCCCGGGACAGGGGGCTGAACGGCTACACCTTC. It translates to CASSPRDRGLNGYTF.

The chain couples TRBV6-5 to TRBJ1-2; no clear D. Germline V gives CDR1 MNHEY, CDR2 SVGAGI. Trimming cost V 5 bases and J 4 bases, with 17 bases left between them. There are 15 residues in the CDR3. The CDR3: CASSKTPEDFYGYTF. The CDR3 DNA sequence: TGTGCCAGCAGTAAAACTCCGGAGGATTTCTATGGCTACACCTTC.

The chain recombines TRBV14 with TRBJ2-7, with D maybe TRBD1 (6 bases). The CDR3 is 16 amino acids. Per the germline V gene, CDR1 is SGHDN and CDR2 is FVKESK. V was cut by 4 bases and J by 9 bases, with 25 bases left in between. The CDR3 DNA is TGTGCCAGCAGCCCACTTCCGGGACAATCATCAACGGGGCAGTACTTC. Amino acids: CASSPLPGQSSTGQYF.

This chain connects TRBV28 to TRBJ1-6, with TRBD1 as a possible D gene (6 bases). CDR3 size: 14 residues. Trimming pared 6 bases from V and 9 bases from J, leaving 15 bases between. Germline CDR1 is MDHEN and CDR2 is SYDVKM. The CDR3 sequence is CASSSWTEGSPLHF. CDR3 DNA sequence: TGTGCCAGCAGCTCGTGGACAGAGGGTTCACCCCTCCACTTT.

This clone was seen more than once but under ten times. The rearrangement uses TRBV28 and TRBJ1-3; D may be TRBD1 (6 bases). CDR3 size: 15 residues. Trimming left V 6 bases short and J 0 bases short, with 12 bases between. Germline CDR1 reads MDHEN; CDR2 reads SYDVKM. The CDR3 region has the DNA TGTGCCAGCAGGGTACAGGGAACCTCTGGAAACACCATATATTTT. Translation: CASRVQGTSGNTIYF.

For this clone: The junction differs from germline at one of its ends, possibly a read error. The CDR3 nucleotides are TGTTCCAGCAGCCGCAGGGGGCCTCCCAACACTGAAGCTTTCTTT. This gives the protein CSSSRRGPPNTEAFF. The V gene is TRBV7-9, the J gene TRBJ1-1, with 8 bases aligning to TRBD1. CDR1 and CDR2 from the germline V gene are SEHNR and FQNEAQ (reference sequence). The CDR3 is 15 residues long. The full variable domain, in which reference TRBV7-9 and TRBJ1-1 provide the parts outside the CDR3, is DTGVSQNPRHKITKRGQNVTFRCDPISEHNRLYWYRQTLGQGPEFLTYFQNEAQLEKSRLLSDRFSAERPKGSFSTLEIQRTEQGDSAMYLCSSSRRGPPNTEAFFGQGTRLTVV.

The genes are TRBV10-3 and TRBJ2-1; 8 positions match TRBD1. The ends lost 5 bases at V and 8 bases at J; junction bases unmatched: 11. The CDR3 is made up of 15 amino acids. The germline V gene encodes CDR1 ENHRY and CDR2 SYGVKD. The DNA for the CDR3 is TGTGCCATCAGTCAACAGGGGGAAAGATTGGATGAGCAGTTCTTC. This gives the protein CAISQQGERLDEQFF.

The rearrangement joins TRBV29-1 to TRBJ2-3, with 9 bases matching TRBD1. Per the germline V gene, CDR1 is SQVTM and CDR2 is ANQGSEA. The CDR3 covers 14 residues. J gave up 5 bases and V 7 bases, and 10 bases lay outside the gene matches. In DNA, the CDR3 is TGCAGCGCAACCGGGACAGGGTACAGAGATACGCAGTATTTT. Protein product: CSATGTGYRDTQYF.

The chain combines TRBV10-3 with TRBJ1-6; no firm D call. Germline V gene sequence: CDR1 ENHRY, CDR2 SYGVKD. Trimming shortened V by 2 bases and J by 10 bases, and 12 bases separated the two germline ends. This CDR3 has 14 amino acids. CDR3 in amino acids: CAISEDGRSSPLHF. The CDR3 DNA is TGTGCCATCAGTGAGGACGGGAGGAGCTCACCCCTCCACTTT.

J is TRBJ2-1 and V is TRBV9, with D possibly TRBD2 on 6 matching bases. From germline, CDR1 is SGDLS and CDR2 YYNGEE. Trimming pared 4 bases from V and 1 base from J, leaving 9 bases between. This CDR3 is 14 amino acids long. CDR3 DNA sequence: TGTGCCAGCAGCCCGGGAGCTTCCTACAATGAGCAGTTCTTC. This codes for CASSPGASYNEQFF.

The J gene is TRBJ2-2, the V gene TRBV28; TRBD1 agrees at 7 bases. Germline lookup yields CDR1 MDHEN and CDR2 SYDVKM. CDR3 length equals 16 residues. Germline trimming cut 6 bases from V and 0 bases from J; bases unmatched to any gene: 7. The CDR3 is CASRKTGNANTGELFF. As DNA, the CDR3 is TGTGCCAGCAGAAAGACAGGGAATGCGAACACCGGGGAGCTGTTTTTT.

The V and J genes are TRBV6-5 and TRBJ2-7; possible D gene TRBD1, 6 bases. Germline-derived CDR1 and CDR2 are MNHEY and SVGAGI. This CDR3 has 13 amino acids. V was pared by 3 bases and J by 5 bases, with 11 bases between. The DNA for the CDR3 is TGTGCCAGCAGTTATGGGCAGGGGAACGAGCAGTACTTC. Residues: CASSYGQGNEQYF.

This clone has a single count. The junction differs from germline at one of its ends, possibly a read error. The chain has TRBV28 and TRBJ2-7, with 9 positions matching TRBD1. This CDR3 spans 15 amino acids. CDR1 and CDR2 (germline): MDHEN, SYDVKM. CDR3 in amino acids: CAGSSTGGPGYEQYF. The CDR3 nucleotides are TGTGCCGGCAGTTCAACAGGGGGCCCCGGCTACGAGCAGTACTTC.

The chain couples TRBV4-2 to TRBJ2-6; maybe TRBD1 (5 bases). CDR3 length: 18 amino acids. CDR1 and CDR2 from the germline V gene are LGHNA and YNFKEQ. The germline V and J ends were trimmed by 0 bases and 0 bases, with 12 bases remaining between them. Here the CDR3 reads CASSQEGQGVSGANVLTF. CDR3 nucleotides: TGTGCCAGCAGCCAAGAGGGGCAGGGCGTCTCTGGGGCCAACGTCCTGACTTTC.

The J gene is TRBJ1-6, the V gene TRBV5-6, with 7 bases that match TRBD1. Germline CDR1 SGHDT, CDR2 YYEEEE. V lost 3 bases, J lost 7 bases, and 7 bases stayed unmatched. The CDR3 consists of 15 residues. CDR3 in DNA: TGTGCCAGCAGCTGGCTGGACAGGATGAATTCACCCCTCCACTTT. It yields the protein CASSWLDRMNSPLHF.

This chain uses TRBV10-3 with TRBJ1-5; D perhaps matches TRBD1 (5 bases). CDR1 is ENHRY, CDR2 SYGVKD, per germline. Deletions cut 5 bases from V and 1 base from J, with 12 bases between. The CDR3 is 15 amino acids. In nucleotides, the CDR3 is TGTGCCATCAGTCCCCGGGACTCAAGCAATCAGCCCCAGCATTTT. This encodes CAISPRDSSNQPQHF.

In its sample, this clone was seen once. The chain recombines TRBV5-1 with TRBJ1-6; D call uncertain. V was cut by 0 bases and J by 9 bases, with 16 bases left in between. Germline-derived CDR1 and CDR2 are SGHRS and YFSETQ. CDR3 length equals 16 residues. The CDR3 reads CASSLARRQTGSPLHF. The CDR3 nucleotides read TGCGCCAGCAGCTTGGCACGTCGGCAGACTGGTTCACCCCTCCACTTT.

The V call is TRBV25-1, the J call TRBJ1-2; 7 bases fit TRBD1. Trimming removed 5 bases from V and 5 bases from J; junction bases left unmatched: 11. The V gene's germline CDR1 is MGHDK and CDR2 SYGVNS. The CDR3 contains 15 residues. This chain's CDR3 is CASSPRGQGGYGYTF. The CDR3 DNA follows: TGTGCCAGCAGTCCTAGGGGGCAGGGTGGGTATGGCTACACCTTC.

The sample holds a few counts of this clone. The J gene is TRBJ2-2, the V gene TRBV19, with TRBD2 matching over 14 bases. The ends lost 2 bases at V and 5 bases at J; junction bases unmatched: 4. The CDR3 covers 17 residues. Germline V CDR1 and CDR2: LNHDA, SQIVND (reference sequence). CDR3 nucleotide sequence: TGTGCCAGTAGTATAAGCCGACTAGCGGGGGGGACCGGGGAGCTGTTTTTT. Translation: CASSISRLAGGTGELFF.

The V call is TRBV7-2, the J call TRBJ1-6; 8 nucleotides align to TRBD1. CDR1 is SGHTA, CDR2 FQGNSA, per germline. This CDR3 spans 14 amino acids. V lost 3 bases to trimming and J lost 8 bases; unmatched junction nucleotides: 3. The CDR3 coding sequence is TGTGCCAGCAGCTTCGACAGGGGATATTCACCCCTCCACTTT. It is translated as CASSFDRGYSPLHF.

This rearrangement joins TRBV30 to TRBJ2-7; 12 bases match TRBD2. The V gene's germline CDR1 is GTSNPN and CDR2 SVGIG (reference sequence). The CDR3 is 14 amino acids. The trim removed 0 bases at V and 7 bases at J, leaving 4 bases unmatched. In DNA, the CDR3 is TGTGCCTGGAGTGTCGGACTAGCGGGGCGGGAGCAGTACTTC. As protein: CAWSVGLAGREQYF.

V usage is TRBV30 and J usage is TRBJ2-1; TRBD2 matches at 10 bases. CDR1 is GTSNPN, CDR2 SVGIG, per germline (reference sequence). The CDR3 loop spans 16 amino acids. V gave up 5 bases and J gave up 5 bases; unmatched junction bases: 12. The CDR3 DNA is TGTGCCTGGCCCCAAATAGCGGGAGGAACAAACAATGAGCAGTTCTTC. Protein: CAWPQIAGGTNNEQFF. Together with reference TRBV30 and TRBJ2-1, the CDR3 gives the full variable domain: SQTIHQWPATLVQPVGSPLSLECTVEGTSNPNLYWYRQAAGRGLQLLFYSVGIGQISSEVPQNLSASRPQDRQFILSSKKLLLSDSGFYLCAWPQIAGGTNNEQFFGPGTRLTVL.

This rearrangement joins TRBV5-1 to TRBJ2-1; TRBD2 aligns across 11 bases. CDR1 is SGHRS and CDR2 is YFSETQ in the germline V gene. The CDR3 contains 15 residues. With V trimmed by 4 bases and J by 4 bases, 4 bases remained unmatched. The CDR3 nucleotides are TGCGCCAGCAGCCGGACTAGCGGGTTTTACAATGAGCAGTTCTTC. This gives the protein CASSRTSGFYNEQFF.

The chain is built from TRBV9 and TRBJ2-3; 7 bases agree with TRBD2. Per the germline V gene, CDR1 is SGDLS and CDR2 is YYNGEE. The V gene end was trimmed by 4 bases and the J gene end by 2 bases; junction bases not matched to a gene: 7. CDR3 length equals 15 residues. The CDR3 sequence: CASSPGGGSTDTQYF. The CDR3 DNA reads as TGTGCCAGCAGCCCGGGAGGAGGGTCCACAGATACGCAGTATTTT.

The V and J genes are TRBV29-1 and TRBJ2-1; D gene ambiguous. Germline assignment: CDR1 SQVTM and CDR2 ANQGSEA. The CDR3 consists of 12 residues. V shed 4 bases and J shed 7 bases, with 11 bases lying between them. The CDR3 region is CSVVPAGNEQFF. The CDR3 bases are TGCAGCGTTGTGCCTGCCGGGAATGAGCAGTTCTTC.